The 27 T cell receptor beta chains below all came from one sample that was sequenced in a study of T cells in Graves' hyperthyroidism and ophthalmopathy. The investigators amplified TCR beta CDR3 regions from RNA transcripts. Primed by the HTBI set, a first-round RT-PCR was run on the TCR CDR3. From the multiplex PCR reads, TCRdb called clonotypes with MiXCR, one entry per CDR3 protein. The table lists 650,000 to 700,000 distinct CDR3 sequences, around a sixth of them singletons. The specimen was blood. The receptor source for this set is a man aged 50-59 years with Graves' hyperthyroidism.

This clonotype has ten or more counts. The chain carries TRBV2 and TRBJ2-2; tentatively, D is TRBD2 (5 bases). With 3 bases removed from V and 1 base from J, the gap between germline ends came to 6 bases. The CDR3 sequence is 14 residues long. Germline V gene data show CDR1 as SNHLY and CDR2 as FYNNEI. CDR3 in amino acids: CASSDEGNTGELFF. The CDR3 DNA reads TGTGCCAGCAGTGACGAGGGGAACACCGGGGAGCTGTTTTTT.

The CDR3 protein is CSVVTGGAGYGYTF. DNA of the CDR3: TGCAGCGTTGTAACAGGGGGCGCAGGCTATGGCTACACCTTC. The chain uses TRBV29-1 and TRBJ1-2, with 9 bases identical to TRBD1. V lost 4 bases, J lost 4 bases, and 7 bases stayed unmatched. The CDR3 extends over 14 amino acids. The V gene's germline CDR1 is SQVTM and CDR2 ANQGSEA.

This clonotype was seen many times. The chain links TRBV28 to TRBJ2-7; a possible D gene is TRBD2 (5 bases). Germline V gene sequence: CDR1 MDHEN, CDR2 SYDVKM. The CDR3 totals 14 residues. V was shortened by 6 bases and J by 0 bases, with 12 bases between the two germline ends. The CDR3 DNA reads TGTGCCAGCAGCTTAGGACTGGCCTCCTACGAGCAGTACTTC. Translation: CASSLGLASYEQYF.

The CDR3 reads CSVGVSSYNEQFF. The CDR3 region has the DNA TGCAGCGTGGGCGTGTCCTCCTACAATGAGCAGTTCTTC. The chain employs TRBV29-1 and TRBJ2-1; D unresolved. The CDR3 runs to 13 residues. V lost 6 bases and J 0 bases, leaving 9 bases between the germline ends. Per the germline V gene, CDR1 is SQVTM and CDR2 is ANQGSEA.

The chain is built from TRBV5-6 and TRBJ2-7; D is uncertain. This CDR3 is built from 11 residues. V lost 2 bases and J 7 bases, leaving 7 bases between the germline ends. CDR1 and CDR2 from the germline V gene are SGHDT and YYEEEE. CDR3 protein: CASSFLLEQYF. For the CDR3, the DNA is TGTGCCAGCAGCTTCCTCCTGGAGCAGTACTTC.

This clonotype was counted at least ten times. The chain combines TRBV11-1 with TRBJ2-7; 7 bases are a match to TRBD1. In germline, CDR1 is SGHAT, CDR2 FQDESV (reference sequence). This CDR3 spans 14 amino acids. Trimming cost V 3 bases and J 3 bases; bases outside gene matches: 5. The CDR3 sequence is CASSFETGRYEQYF. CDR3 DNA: TGTGCCAGCAGCTTCGAGACAGGGCGCTACGAGCAGTACTTC.

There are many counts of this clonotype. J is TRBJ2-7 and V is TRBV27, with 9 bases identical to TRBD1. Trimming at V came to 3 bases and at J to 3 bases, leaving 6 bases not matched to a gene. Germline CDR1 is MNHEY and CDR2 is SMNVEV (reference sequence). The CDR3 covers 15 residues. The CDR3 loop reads CASSLPGTGFYEQYF. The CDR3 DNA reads TGTGCCAGCAGTTTGCCCGGGACAGGGTTCTACGAGCAGTACTTC.

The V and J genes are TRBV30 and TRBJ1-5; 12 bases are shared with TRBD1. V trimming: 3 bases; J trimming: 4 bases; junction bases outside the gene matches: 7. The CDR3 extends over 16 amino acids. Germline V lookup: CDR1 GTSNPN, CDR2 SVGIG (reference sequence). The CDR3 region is CAWSVPGQGANQPQHF. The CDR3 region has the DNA TGTGCCTGGAGCGTTCCGGGACAGGGGGCAAATCAGCCCCAGCATTTT. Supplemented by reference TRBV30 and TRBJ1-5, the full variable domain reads SQTIHQWPATLVQPVGSPLSLECTVEGTSNPNLYWYRQAAGRGLQLLFYSVGIGQISSEVPQNLSASRPQDRQFILSSKKLLLSDSGFYLCAWSVPGQGANQPQHFGDGTRLSIL.

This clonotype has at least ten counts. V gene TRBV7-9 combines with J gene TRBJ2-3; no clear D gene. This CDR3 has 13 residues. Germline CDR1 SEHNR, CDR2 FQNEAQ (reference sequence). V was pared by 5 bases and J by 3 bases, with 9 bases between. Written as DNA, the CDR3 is TGTGCCAGCAGCATGGAGATGACAGATACGCAGTATTTT. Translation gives CASSMEMTDTQYF.

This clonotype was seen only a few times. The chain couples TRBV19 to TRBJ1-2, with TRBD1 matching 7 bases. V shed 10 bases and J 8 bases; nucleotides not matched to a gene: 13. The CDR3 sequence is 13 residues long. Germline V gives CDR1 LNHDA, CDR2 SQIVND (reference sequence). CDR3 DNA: TGTGCCACCACAGGGGAAAGGGGAGGAGGCTACACCTTC. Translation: CATTGERGGGYTF.

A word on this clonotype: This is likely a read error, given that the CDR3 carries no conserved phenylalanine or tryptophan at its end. This CDR3 is CASSEDRPQRAEQYL. CDR3 DNA: TGCGCCAGCAGCGAGGACAGACCCCAAAGAGCCGAGCAGTACCTC. V and J are TRBV5-1 and TRBJ2-7; tentatively, D is TRBD1 (6 bases). The germline V gene has CDR1 SGHRS and CDR2 YFSETQ. Trimming pared 4 bases from V and 6 bases from J, leaving 20 bases between. The length of the CDR3 is 15 residues.

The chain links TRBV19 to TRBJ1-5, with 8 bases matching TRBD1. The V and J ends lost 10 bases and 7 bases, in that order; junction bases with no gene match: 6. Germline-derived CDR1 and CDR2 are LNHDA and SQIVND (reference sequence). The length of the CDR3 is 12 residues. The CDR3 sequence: CATGQGDQPQHF. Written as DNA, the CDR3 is TGTGCCACCGGACAGGGCGACCAGCCCCAGCATTTT.

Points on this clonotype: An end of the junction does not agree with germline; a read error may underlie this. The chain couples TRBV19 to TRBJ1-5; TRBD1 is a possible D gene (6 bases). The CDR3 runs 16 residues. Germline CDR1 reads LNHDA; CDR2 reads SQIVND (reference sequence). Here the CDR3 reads CTSSTQGLMNNQPQHF. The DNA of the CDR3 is TGTACCAGTAGTACTCAGGGGTTGATGAACAATCAGCCCCAGCATTTT.

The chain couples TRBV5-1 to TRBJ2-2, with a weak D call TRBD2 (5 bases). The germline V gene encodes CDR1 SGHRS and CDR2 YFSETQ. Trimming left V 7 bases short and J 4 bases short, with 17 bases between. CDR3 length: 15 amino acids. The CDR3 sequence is CASDSGVSGTGELFF. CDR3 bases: TGCGCCAGCGACTCCGGGGTATCGGGCACCGGGGAGCTGTTTTTT. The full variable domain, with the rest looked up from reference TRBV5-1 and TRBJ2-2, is KAGVTQTPRYLIKTRGQQVTLSCSPISGHRSVSWYQQTPGQGLQFLFEYFSETQRNKGNFPGRFSGRQFSNSRSEMNVSTLELGDSALYLCASDSGVSGTGELFFGEGSRLTVL.

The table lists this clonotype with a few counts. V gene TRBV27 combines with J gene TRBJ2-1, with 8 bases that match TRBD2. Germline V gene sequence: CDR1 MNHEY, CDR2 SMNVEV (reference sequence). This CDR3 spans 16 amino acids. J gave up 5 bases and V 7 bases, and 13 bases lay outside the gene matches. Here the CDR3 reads CASKSLAGGLHNEQFF. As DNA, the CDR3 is TGTGCCAGCAAATCTCTAGCGGGCGGCCTCCACAATGAGCAGTTCTTC.

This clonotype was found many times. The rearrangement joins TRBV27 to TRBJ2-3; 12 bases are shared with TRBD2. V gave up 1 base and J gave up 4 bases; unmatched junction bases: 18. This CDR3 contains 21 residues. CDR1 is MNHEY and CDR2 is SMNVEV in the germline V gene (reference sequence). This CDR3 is CASSLWVAGPLAGGVADTQYF. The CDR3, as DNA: TGTGCCAGCAGTTTATGGGTGGCGGGACCGCTAGCGGGAGGGGTAGCAGATACGCAGTATTTT.

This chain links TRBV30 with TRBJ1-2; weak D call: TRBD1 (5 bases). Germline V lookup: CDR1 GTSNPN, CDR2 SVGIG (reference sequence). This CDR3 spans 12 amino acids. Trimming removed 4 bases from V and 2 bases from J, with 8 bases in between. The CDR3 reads CAWTGTNYGYTF. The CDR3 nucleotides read TGTGCCTGGACAGGGACGAACTATGGCTACACCTTC.

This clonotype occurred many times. The DNA for the CDR3 is TGTGCCAGCAGCCGAACATTGGGCTATGGCTACACCTTC. This sequence encodes CASSRTLGYGYTF. The chain has TRBV14 and TRBJ1-2; no clear D. CDR1 SGHDN and CDR2 FVKESK come from the germline V gene. The CDR3 is 13 amino acids. V shed 4 bases and J shed 4 bases, with 10 bases lying between them. Filled out from reference TRBV14 and TRBJ1-2, the complete variable domain reads EAGVTQFPSHSVIEKGQTVTLRCDPISGHDNLYWYRRVMGKEIKFLLHFVKESKQDESGMPNNRFLAERTGGTYSTLKVQPAELEDSGVYFCASSRTLGYGYTFGSGTRLTVV.

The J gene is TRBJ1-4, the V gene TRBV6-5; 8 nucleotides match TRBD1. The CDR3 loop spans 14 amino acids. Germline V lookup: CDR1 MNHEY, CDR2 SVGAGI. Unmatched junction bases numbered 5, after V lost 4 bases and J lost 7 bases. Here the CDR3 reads CASSSGTGPEKLFF. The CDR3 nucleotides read TGTGCCAGCAGTTCCGGGACAGGACCTGAAAAACTGTTTTTT.

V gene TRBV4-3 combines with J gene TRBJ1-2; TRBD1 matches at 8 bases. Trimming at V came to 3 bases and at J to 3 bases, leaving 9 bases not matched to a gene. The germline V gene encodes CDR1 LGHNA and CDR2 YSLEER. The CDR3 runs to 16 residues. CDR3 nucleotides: TGCGCCAGCAGCCAGGTTCCGTCGACAGGGGACTATGGCTACACCTTC. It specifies CASSQVPSTGDYGYTF.

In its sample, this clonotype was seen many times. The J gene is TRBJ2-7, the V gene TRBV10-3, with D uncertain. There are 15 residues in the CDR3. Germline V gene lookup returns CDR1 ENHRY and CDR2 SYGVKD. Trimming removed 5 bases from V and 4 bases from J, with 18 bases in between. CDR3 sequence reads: CAISSSVVLKYEQYF. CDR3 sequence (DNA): TGTGCCATCAGTTCTAGTGTGGTCCTCAAATACGAGCAGTACTTC.

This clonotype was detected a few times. CDR3 sequence (DNA): TGTGCCAGCAGCTTGCAGGGACCCAGAGGGCAGTTCTTC. Translation: CASSLQGPRGQFF. V gene TRBV5-4 combines with J gene TRBJ2-1; D is possibly TRBD1 or TRBD2 (5 bases each). In germline, CDR1 is SGHNT, CDR2 YYREEE (reference sequence). Trimming took off 1 base at V and 12 bases at J, with 14 bases between the two ends. The CDR3 has 13 residues.

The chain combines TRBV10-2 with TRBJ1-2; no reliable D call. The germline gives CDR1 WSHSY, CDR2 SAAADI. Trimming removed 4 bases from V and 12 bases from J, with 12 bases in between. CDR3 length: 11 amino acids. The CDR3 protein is CASSGDRVHTF. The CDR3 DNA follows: TGCGCCAGCAGTGGGGATCGAGTACACACCTTC.

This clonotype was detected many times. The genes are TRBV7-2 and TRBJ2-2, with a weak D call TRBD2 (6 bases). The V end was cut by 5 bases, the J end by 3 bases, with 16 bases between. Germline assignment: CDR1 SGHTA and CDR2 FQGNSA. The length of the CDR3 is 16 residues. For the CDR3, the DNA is TGTGCCAGCAGCCTGAGGACTACGTCGTACACCGGGGAGCTGTTTTTT. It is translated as CASSLRTTSYTGELFF.

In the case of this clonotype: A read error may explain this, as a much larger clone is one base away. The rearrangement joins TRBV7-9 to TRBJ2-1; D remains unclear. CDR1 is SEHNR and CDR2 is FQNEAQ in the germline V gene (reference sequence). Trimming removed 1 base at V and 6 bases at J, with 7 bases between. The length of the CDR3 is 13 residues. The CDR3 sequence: CASSLDGSNEQFF. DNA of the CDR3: TGTGCCAGCAGCTTAGATGGCTCCAATGAGCAGTTCTTC.

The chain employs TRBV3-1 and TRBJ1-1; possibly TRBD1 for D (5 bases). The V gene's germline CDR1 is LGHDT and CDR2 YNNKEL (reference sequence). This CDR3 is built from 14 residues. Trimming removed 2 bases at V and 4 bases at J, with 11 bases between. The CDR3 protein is CASSQYAGSTEAFF. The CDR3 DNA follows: TGTGCCAGCAGCCAATACGCAGGGAGCACTGAAGCTTTCTTT.

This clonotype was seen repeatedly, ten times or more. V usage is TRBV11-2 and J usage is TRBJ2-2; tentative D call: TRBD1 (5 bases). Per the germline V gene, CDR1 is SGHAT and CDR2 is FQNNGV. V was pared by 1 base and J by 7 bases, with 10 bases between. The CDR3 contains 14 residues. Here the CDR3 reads CASSLGRASGELFF. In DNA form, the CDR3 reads TGTGCCAGCAGCTTAGGCAGGGCCAGCGGGGAGCTGTTTTTT.